These 30 T cell receptor beta chains were sequenced from one sample in a study of blood T cell repertoires in COVID-19. Assay used: immunoSEQ multiplex PCR; TCRdb lists only in-frame clones, some missing. This sample has 180,000 or so clones, with 70% to 85% found just once. The sequencing input was peripheral blood. These receptors came from a man between 60 and 75 years old who had recovered from COVID-19.

The chain carries TRBV29-1 and TRBJ1-2, with D tentatively TRBD1 (5 bases). Trimming cost V 4 bases and J 4 bases, with 10 bases left between them. The CDR3 length is 12 residues. Germline loops: CDR1 SQVTM, CDR2 ANQGSEA. CDR3 protein: CSVAQGSYGYTF. The CDR3 DNA is TGCAGCGTTGCCCAGGGTAGCTATGGCTACACCTTC.

The J gene is TRBJ2-1, the V gene TRBV7-3; a possible D gene is TRBD2 (6 bases). V lost 5 bases and J lost 6, with 20 bases in between. Germline V gene lookup returns CDR1 SGHTA and CDR2 FQGTGA. The CDR3 loop spans 16 amino acids. The CDR3 bases are TGTGCCAGCAGCCAACAACCGGGACTTACCGTCAATGAGCAGTTCTTC. This translates into CASSQQPGLTVNEQFF.

This chain links TRBV2 with TRBJ2-3; D might be TRBD2 (6 bases). Germline assignment: CDR1 SNHLY and CDR2 FYNNEI. The CDR3 length is 14 residues. V lost 10 bases to trimming and J lost 3 bases, with 17 bases between them. The CDR3: CATLNRRGTDTQYF. The CDR3 nucleotides are TGTGCCACTCTCAACAGGAGGGGAACAGATACGCAGTATTTT.

This chain connects TRBV5-1 to TRBJ2-5; a weak D match, TRBD2 (5 bases). The CDR3 has 15 amino acids. V lost 0 bases, J lost 2 bases, and 11 bases lay in between. Germline V lookup: CDR1 SGHRS, CDR2 YFSETQ. This chain's CDR3 is CASSLERERQETQYF. In DNA, the CDR3 is TGCGCCAGCAGCTTGGAAAGGGAGCGGCAAGAGACCCAGTACTTC.

The CDR3 DNA reads TGTGCCAGCCCGGGGAATCCATGGCTCAATGAGCAGTTCTTC. Amino acid sequence: CASPGNPWLNEQFF. The rearrangement uses TRBV21-1 and TRBJ2-1; the table's D call, TRBD2, was not checked against the DNA. TRBV21-1 has pseudogene status. This CDR3 contains 14 residues.

This clone was found once. V usage is TRBV20-1 and J usage is TRBJ2-7; D not resolved. Deletions cut 6 bases from V and 4 bases from J, with 4 bases between. The CDR3 runs to 9 residues. CDR1 is DFQATT and CDR2 is SNEGSKA in the germline V gene (reference sequence). The CDR3 here is CSAGYEQYF. The DNA for the CDR3 is TGCAGTGCCGGGTACGAGCAGTACTTC.

This chain uses TRBV19 with TRBJ2-3; unclear D gene. The V end was cut by 2 bases, the J end by 1 base, with 7 bases between. The CDR3 is 14 amino acids. Per the germline V gene, CDR1 is LNHDA and CDR2 is SQIVND (reference sequence). Written as DNA, the CDR3 is TGTGCCAGTAGTATACCAAGCCGCACAGATACGCAGTATTTT. This sequence encodes CASSIPSRTDTQYF.

In the case of this clone: This same CDR3 is encoded by further DNA sequences in the sample. The CDR3: CASSPRGASSGNTIYF. The CDR3 DNA reads as TGTGCCAGCAGCCCCAGGGGTGCCTCCTCTGGAAACACCATATATTTT. The rearrangement links TRBV9 to TRBJ1-3; D might be TRBD1 (6 bases). Deletions cut 4 bases from V and 0 bases from J, with 14 bases between. Germline V CDR1 and CDR2: SGDLS, YYNGEE. The CDR3 runs to 16 residues.

This clone is a singleton in its sample. The rearrangement uses TRBV6-1 and TRBJ2-3; TRBD2 agrees at 10 bases. The CDR3 is 15 residues long. Germline-derived CDR1 and CDR2 are MNHNS and SASEGT. V lost 2 bases, J lost 3 bases, and 2 bases stayed unmatched. The CDR3, as DNA: TGTGCCAGCAGTGAACTAGCGGGGGAAACAGATACGCAGTATTTT. It specifies CASSELAGETDTQYF.

The chain recombines TRBV27 with TRBJ1-4; 9 bases map to TRBD1. This CDR3 region has 15 residues. V was clipped by 7 bases and J by 3 bases; unmatched bases: 6. In germline, CDR1 is MNHEY, CDR2 SMNVEV (reference sequence). This CDR3 reads CASKKQGASNEKLFF. The CDR3, as DNA: TGTGCCAGCAAAAAACAGGGGGCGTCTAATGAAAAACTGTTTTTT.

A single count supports this clone. The chain joins TRBV11-2 to TRBJ2-1, with 8 bases matching TRBD1. CDR1 and CDR2 (germline): SGHAT, FQNNGV. This CDR3 has 13 residues. V trimming: 5 bases; J trimming: 5 bases; junction bases outside the gene matches: 2. The CDR3 reads CASSPGQDNEQFF. The CDR3 nucleotides are TGTGCCAGCAGCCCGGGACAGGACAATGAGCAGTTCTTC.

This rearrangement joins TRBV24-1 to TRBJ2-3; 7 positions agree with TRBD1. The CDR3 runs to 15 residues. V shed 1 base, J shed 3 bases, and the junction held 3 bases outside the gene matches. Germline values: CDR1 KGHDR, CDR2 SFDVKD. The CDR3 loop reads CATSDFVQGTDTQYF. DNA for the CDR3: TGTGCCACCAGTGATTTTGTACAGGGGACAGATACGCAGTATTTT.

The gene calls are TRBV5-5 and TRBJ2-5; maybe TRBD1 (6 bases). The V gene lost 3 bases and the J gene lost 0 bases, with 12 bases spanning the gap. The CDR3 loop spans 15 amino acids. Germline V gives CDR1 SGHKS, CDR2 YYEKEE (reference sequence). CDR3 loop: CASSSQGEYQETQYF. The CDR3 DNA reads as TGTGCCAGCAGCTCACAGGGAGAGTACCAAGAGACCCAGTACTTC.

This clone was counted many times. The chain has TRBV7-8 and TRBJ2-1, with D possibly TRBD2 on 6 matching bases. V lost 5 bases and J lost 0, with 14 bases in between. Germline values: CDR1 SGHVS, CDR2 FQNEAQ. CDR3 size: 16 residues. CDR3 loop: CASSPTAGSSYNEQFF. DNA for the CDR3: TGTGCCAGCAGCCCGACGGCGGGGAGCTCCTACAATGAGCAGTTCTTC.

This rearrangement joins TRBV27 to TRBJ2-2; 7 nucleotides match TRBD1. The germline V gene has CDR1 MNHEY and CDR2 SMNVEV (reference sequence). The V and J ends lost 6 bases and 1 base, in that order; junction bases with no gene match: 8. The CDR3 has 16 residues. The chain's CDR3 is CASSLRGQVNTGELFF. The CDR3, as DNA: TGTGCCAGCAGCCTCCGAGGACAGGTGAACACCGGGGAGCTGTTTTTT.

CDR3 DNA: TGTGCCAGCAGCCATCAAGCAGGCAGTGGAGCCAAAAACATTCAGTACTTC. The encoded protein is CASSHQAGSGAKNIQYF. The V gene is TRBV3-1 (or the pseudogene TRBV3-2), the J gene TRBJ2-4; D remains ambiguous. CDR3 length equals 17 residues. Trimming took off 3 bases at V and 0 bases at J, with 15 bases between the two ends. The germline V gene has CDR1 LGHDT and CDR2 YNNKEL (reference sequence).

The sample holds one count of this clone. J is TRBJ2-2 and V is TRBV10-3; 8 bases match TRBD1. Germline CDR1 is ENHRY and CDR2 is SYGVKD. The trim removed 3 bases at V and 2 bases at J, leaving 2 bases unmatched. The CDR3 runs to 15 residues. The chain's CDR3 is CAISEGTGNTGELFF. Here the CDR3 DNA reads TGTGCCATCAGTGAAGGGACAGGAAACACCGGGGAGCTGTTTTTT.

The rearrangement uses TRBV9 and TRBJ1-5; 8 nucleotides line up with TRBD1. The ends lost 3 bases at V and 9 bases at J; junction bases unmatched: 2. This CDR3 is built from 12 residues. CDR1 and CDR2 from the germline V gene are SGDLS and YYNGEE. In nucleotides, the CDR3 is TGTGCCAGCAGCGCCACAGGGGGGCCCCAGCATTTT. This translates into CASSATGGPQHF.

The chain joins TRBV27 to TRBJ2-3; 8 bases are a match to TRBD1. The CDR3 is 16 amino acids. The V gene's germline CDR1 is MNHEY and CDR2 SMNVEV (reference sequence). Germline trimming cut 5 bases from V and 6 bases from J; bases unmatched to any gene: 13. The CDR3 region is CASSPRLGQGYDTQYF. The DNA of the CDR3 is TGTGCCAGCAGTCCCCGCCTTGGACAGGGTTACGATACGCAGTATTTT.

The chain joins TRBV4-3 to TRBJ2-7, with D unclear. Trimming took 3 bases from V and 0 from J, leaving 12 bases between them. The germline gives CDR1 LGHNA, CDR2 YSLEER. There are 15 residues in the CDR3. This CDR3 is CASSQVVSSSYEQYF. DNA for the CDR3: TGCGCCAGCAGCCAGGTTGTGAGTAGCTCCTACGAGCAGTACTTC.

V is TRBV6-2 or TRBV6-3 and J is TRBJ1-2, with 8 bases lining up with TRBD1. The length of the CDR3 is 14 residues. Germline loops: CDR1 MNHEY, CDR2 SVGEGT. Unmatched junction bases numbered 8, after V lost 6 bases and J lost 5 bases. The CDR3 loop reads CASSQRQGTYGYTF. As DNA, the CDR3 is TGTGCCAGCAGCCAGCGACAGGGGACTTATGGCTACACCTTC.

This clone has more than one count but fewer than ten. The chain joins TRBV5-1 to TRBJ2-3, with TRBD1 identical over 9 bases. The V gene end was trimmed by 1 base and the J gene end by 6 bases; junction bases not matched to a gene: 12. Germline V gene sequence: CDR1 SGHRS, CDR2 YFSETQ. This CDR3 spans 17 amino acids. This CDR3 is CASSLFRTGDDQDTQYF. CDR3 sequence (DNA): TGCGCCAGCAGCTTGTTCCGGACAGGGGACGACCAGGATACGCAGTATTTT.

The rearrangement uses TRBV19 and TRBJ2-3, with 15 bases fitting TRBD2. CDR3 length: 18 amino acids. With 4 bases clipped from V and 2 bases from J, the junction kept 7 bases outside the gene matches. CDR1 is LNHDA, CDR2 SQIVND, per germline (reference sequence). CDR3 sequence (DNA): TGTGCCAGTAGTAGGACTAGCGGGGGGGCCGCCGCCACAGATACGCAGTATTTT. Residues: CASSRTSGGAAATDTQYF. The full variable domain, rest sourced from reference TRBV19 and TRBJ2-3, is DGGITQSPKYLFRKEGQNVTLSCEQNLNHDAMYWYRQDPGQGLRLIYYSQIVNDFQKGDIAEGYSVSREKKESFPLTVTSAQKNPTAFYLCASSRTSGGAAATDTQYFGPGTRLTVL.

Worth noting for this clone: Other DNA sequences within the sample encode an identical CDR3. The CDR3 loop is CASSHYSYEQYF. The CDR3 DNA reads as TGTGCCAGCAGCCATTATTCCTACGAGCAGTACTTC. The gene calls are TRBV3-1 (or the pseudogene TRBV3-2) and TRBJ2-7; no clear D gene. Germline values: CDR1 LGHDT, CDR2 YNNKEL (reference sequence). Trimming removed 3 bases at V and 1 base at J, with 4 bases between. The CDR3 is 12 amino acids.

This chain connects TRBV19 to TRBJ1-3; D uncertain. The germline gives CDR1 LNHDA, CDR2 SQIVND (reference sequence). The CDR3 sequence is 15 residues long. V was shortened by 5 bases and J by 3 bases, with 14 bases between the two germline ends. The CDR3 here is CASSYRPSVGNTIYF. The CDR3 DNA is TGTGCCAGTAGTTACAGACCCTCCGTTGGAAACACCATATATTTT.

The J gene is TRBJ2-2, the V gene TRBV5-1, with D perhaps TRBD1 (6 bases). CDR1 and CDR2 (germline): SGHRS, YFSETQ. The CDR3 has 13 amino acids. V was trimmed by 3 bases and J by 6 bases, leaving 9 bases between them. The CDR3 coding sequence is TGCGCCAGCAGCTCAGGACAGTCCGGGGAGCTGTTTTTT. It translates to CASSSGQSGELFF.

J is TRBJ2-5 and V is TRBV7-2, with 8 bases fitting TRBD1. Losses at the gene ends were 5 bases for V and 2 bases for J; bases not matched to a gene: 10. This CDR3 has 16 amino acids. CDR1 and CDR2 (germline): SGHTA, FQGNSA. CDR3 loop: CASSLGQAAPQETQYF. The CDR3 DNA is TGTGCCAGCAGCCTGGGACAGGCAGCCCCTCAAGAGACCCAGTACTTC. The variable domain in full, with the rest retrieved from reference TRBV7-2 and TRBJ2-5, is GAGVSQSPSNKVTEKGKDVELRCDPISGHTALYWYRQSLGQGLEFLIYFQGNSAPDKSGLPSDRFSAERTGGSVSTLTIQRTQQEDSAVYLCASSLGQAAPQETQYFGPGTRLLVL.

The chain carries TRBV11-3 and TRBJ2-3; D is possibly TRBD2 (6 bases). In germline, CDR1 is SGHNT, CDR2 YENEEA. The length of the CDR3 is 15 residues. V was pared by 2 bases and J by 0 bases, with 9 bases between. CDR3 protein: CASSLSGPSTDTQYF. The CDR3 region has the DNA TGTGCCAGCAGCTTAAGCGGGCCTAGCACAGATACGCAGTATTTT.

This chain connects TRBV7-9 to TRBJ1-2; D call uncertain. Between the trimmed V and J ends, which lost 2 bases and 6 bases, there was a span of 10 bases. The CDR3 contains 13 residues. From germline, CDR1 is SEHNR and CDR2 FQNEAQ (reference sequence). This CDR3 reads CASSLQDTDGYTF. The CDR3 DNA sequence: TGTGCCAGCAGCTTACAGGATACGGATGGCTACACCTTC.

The rearrangement uses TRBV28 and TRBJ2-2; TRBD2 is a possible D gene (6 bases). The CDR3 runs to 13 residues. Germline assignment: CDR1 MDHEN and CDR2 SYDVKM. The V end was cut by 6 bases, the J end by 6 bases, with 11 bases between. The CDR3 sequence is CASRTSSAGELFF. DNA of the CDR3: TGTGCCAGCAGAACTTCTAGCGCCGGGGAGCTGTTTTTT. Variable domain in full (rest from reference TRBV28 and TRBJ2-2): DVKVTQSSRYLVKRTGEKVFLECVQDMDHENMFWYRQDPGLGLRLIYFSYDVKMKEKGDIPEGYSVSREKKERFSLILESASTNQTSMYLCASRTSSAGELFFGEGSRLTVL.